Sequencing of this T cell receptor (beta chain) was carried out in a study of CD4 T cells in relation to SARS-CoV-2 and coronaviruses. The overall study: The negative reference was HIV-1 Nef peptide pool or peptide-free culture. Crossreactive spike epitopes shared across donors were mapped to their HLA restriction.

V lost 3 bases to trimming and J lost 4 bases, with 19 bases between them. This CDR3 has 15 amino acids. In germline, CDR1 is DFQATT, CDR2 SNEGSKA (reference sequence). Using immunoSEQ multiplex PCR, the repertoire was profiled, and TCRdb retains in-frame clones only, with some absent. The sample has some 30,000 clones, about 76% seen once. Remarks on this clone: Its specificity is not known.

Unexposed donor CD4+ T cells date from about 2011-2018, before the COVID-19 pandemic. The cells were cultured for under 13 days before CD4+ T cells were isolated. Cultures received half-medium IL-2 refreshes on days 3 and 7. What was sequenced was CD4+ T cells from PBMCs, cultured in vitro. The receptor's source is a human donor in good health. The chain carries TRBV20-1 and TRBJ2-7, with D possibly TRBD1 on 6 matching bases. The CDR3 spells CSASPSRRGRYEQYF. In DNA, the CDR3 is TGCAGTGCTAGTCCTTCGCGCAGGGGAAGGTACGAGCAGTACTTC.